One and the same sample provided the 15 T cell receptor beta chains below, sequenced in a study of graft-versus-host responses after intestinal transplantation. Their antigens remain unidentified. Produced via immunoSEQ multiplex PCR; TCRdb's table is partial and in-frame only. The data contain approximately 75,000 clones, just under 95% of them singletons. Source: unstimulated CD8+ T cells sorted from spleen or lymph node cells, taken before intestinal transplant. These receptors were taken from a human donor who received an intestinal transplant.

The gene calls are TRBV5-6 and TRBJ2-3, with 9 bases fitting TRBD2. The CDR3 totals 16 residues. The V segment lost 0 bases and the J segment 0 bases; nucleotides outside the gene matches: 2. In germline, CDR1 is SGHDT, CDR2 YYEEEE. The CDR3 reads CASSLGTSGSTDTQYF. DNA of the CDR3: TGTGCCAGCAGCTTGGGCACTAGCGGGAGCACAGATACGCAGTATTTT.

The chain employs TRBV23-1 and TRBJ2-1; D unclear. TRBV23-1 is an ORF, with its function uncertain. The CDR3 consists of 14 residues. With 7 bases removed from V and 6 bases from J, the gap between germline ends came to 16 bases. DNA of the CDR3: TGCGCCAGCAATGGAACTTCCTGGGCCAATGAGCAGTTCTTC. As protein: CASNGTSWANEQFF.

CDR3: CASSKGTGGNSYNEQFF. The CDR3 coding sequence is TGTGCCAGCAGCAAAGGGACAGGGGGCAACTCCTACAATGAGCAGTTCTTC. V gene TRBV7-9 combines with J gene TRBJ2-1, with 12 bases fitting TRBD1. The CDR3 extends over 17 amino acids. With V trimmed by 5 bases and J by 0 bases, 5 bases remained unmatched. CDR1 SEHNR and CDR2 FQNEAQ come from the germline V gene (reference sequence).

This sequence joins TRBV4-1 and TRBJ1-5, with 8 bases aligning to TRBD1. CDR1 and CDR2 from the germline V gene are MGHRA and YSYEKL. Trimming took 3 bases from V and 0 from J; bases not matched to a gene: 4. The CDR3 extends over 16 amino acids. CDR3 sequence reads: CASSHPTGDSNQPQHF. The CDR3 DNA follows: TGCGCCAGCAGCCATCCGACAGGGGATAGCAATCAGCCCCAGCATTTT.

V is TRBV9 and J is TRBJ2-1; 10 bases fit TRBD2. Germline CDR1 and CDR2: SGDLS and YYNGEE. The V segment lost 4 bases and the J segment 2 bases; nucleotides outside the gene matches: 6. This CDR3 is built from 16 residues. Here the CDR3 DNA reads TGTGCCAGCAGCTCCCAGCGGGAGGGCCCCTACAATGAGCAGTTCTTC. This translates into CASSSQREGPYNEQFF. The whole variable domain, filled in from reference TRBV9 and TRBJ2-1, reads DSGVTQTPKHLITATGQRVTLRCSPRSGDLSVYWYQQSLDQGLQFLIQYYNGEERAKGNILERFSAQQFPDLHSELNLSSLELGDSALYFCASSSQREGPYNEQFFGPGTRLTVL.

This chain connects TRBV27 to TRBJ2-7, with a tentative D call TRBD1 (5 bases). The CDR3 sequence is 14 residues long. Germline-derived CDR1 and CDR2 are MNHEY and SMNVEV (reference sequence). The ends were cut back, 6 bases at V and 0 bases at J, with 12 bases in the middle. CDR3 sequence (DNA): TGTGCCAGCAGACAACAGGAAAGCTCCTACGAGCAGTACTTC. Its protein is CASRQQESSYEQYF.

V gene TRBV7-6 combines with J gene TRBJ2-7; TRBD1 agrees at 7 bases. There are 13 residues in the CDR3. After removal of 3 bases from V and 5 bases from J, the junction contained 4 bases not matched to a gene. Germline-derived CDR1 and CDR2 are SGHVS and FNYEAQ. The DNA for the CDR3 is TGTGCCAGCAGCTTGACAGGGTTGGACGAGCAGTACTTC. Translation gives CASSLTGLDEQYF.

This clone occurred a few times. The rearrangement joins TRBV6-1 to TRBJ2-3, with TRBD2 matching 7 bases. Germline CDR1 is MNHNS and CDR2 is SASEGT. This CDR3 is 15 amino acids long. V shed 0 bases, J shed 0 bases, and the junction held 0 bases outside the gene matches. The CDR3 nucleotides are TGTGCCAGCAGTGAAGCTAGCGGGAGCACAGATACGCAGTATTTT. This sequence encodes CASSEASGSTDTQYF.

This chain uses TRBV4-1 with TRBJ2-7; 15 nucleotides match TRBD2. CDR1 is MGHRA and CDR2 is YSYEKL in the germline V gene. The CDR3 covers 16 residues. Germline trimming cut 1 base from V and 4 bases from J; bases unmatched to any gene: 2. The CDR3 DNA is TGCGCCAGCAGCCAAGCTGGACTAGCGGGAGGGTACGAGCAGTACTTC. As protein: CASSQAGLAGGYEQYF.

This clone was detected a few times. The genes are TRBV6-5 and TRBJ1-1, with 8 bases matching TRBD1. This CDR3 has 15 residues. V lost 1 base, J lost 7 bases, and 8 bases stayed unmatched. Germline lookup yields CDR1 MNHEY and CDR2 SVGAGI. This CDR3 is CASSYLTGEISEAFF. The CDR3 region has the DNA TGTGCCAGCAGTTACTTGACAGGGGAGATAAGTGAAGCTTTCTTT.

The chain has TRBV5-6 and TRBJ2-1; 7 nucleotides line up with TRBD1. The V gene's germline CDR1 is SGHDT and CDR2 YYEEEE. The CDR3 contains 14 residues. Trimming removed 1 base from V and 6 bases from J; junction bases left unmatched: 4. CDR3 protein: CASSLTGDLNEQFF. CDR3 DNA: TGTGCCAGCAGCTTGACAGGGGACCTCAATGAGCAGTTCTTC.

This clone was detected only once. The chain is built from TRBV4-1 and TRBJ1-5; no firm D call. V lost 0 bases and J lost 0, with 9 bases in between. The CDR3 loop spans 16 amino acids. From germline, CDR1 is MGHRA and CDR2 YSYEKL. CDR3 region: CASSQDTSYSNQPQHF. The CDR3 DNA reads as TGCGCCAGCAGCCAAGATACCTCTTATAGCAATCAGCCCCAGCATTTT.

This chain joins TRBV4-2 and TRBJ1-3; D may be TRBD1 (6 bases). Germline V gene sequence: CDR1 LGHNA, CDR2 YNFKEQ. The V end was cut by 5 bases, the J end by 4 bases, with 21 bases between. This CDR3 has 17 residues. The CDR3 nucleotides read TGTGCCAGCAGCTCCCTCGGATGGGGGCCTAGAGGAAACACCATATATTTT. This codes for CASSSLGWGPRGNTIYF.

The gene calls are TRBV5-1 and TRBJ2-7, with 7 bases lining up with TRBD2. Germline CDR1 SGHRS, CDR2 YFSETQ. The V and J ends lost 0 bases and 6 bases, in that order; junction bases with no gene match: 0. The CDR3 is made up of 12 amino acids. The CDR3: CASSLASGEQYF. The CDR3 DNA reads TGCGCCAGCAGCTTGGCTAGCGGCGAGCAGTACTTC.

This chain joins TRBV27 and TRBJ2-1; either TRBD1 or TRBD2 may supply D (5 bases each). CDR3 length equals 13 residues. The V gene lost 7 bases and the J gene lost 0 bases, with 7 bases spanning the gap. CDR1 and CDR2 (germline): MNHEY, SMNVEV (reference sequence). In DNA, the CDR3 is TGTGCCAGCATCGGGGCCTCCTACAATGAGCAGTTCTTC. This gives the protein CASIGASYNEQFF.